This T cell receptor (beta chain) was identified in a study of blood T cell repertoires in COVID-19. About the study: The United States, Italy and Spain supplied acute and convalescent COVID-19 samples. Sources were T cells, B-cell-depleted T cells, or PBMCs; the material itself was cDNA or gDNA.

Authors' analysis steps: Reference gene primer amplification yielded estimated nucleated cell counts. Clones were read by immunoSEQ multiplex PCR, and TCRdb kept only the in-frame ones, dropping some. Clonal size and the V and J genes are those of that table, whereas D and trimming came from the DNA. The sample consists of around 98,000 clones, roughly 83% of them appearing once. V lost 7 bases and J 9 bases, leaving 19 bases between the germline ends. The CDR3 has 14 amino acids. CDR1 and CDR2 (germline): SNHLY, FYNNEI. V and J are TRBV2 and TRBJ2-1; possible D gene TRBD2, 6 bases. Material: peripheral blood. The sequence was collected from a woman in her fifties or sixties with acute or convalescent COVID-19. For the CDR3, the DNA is TGTGCCAGCACTCCGGGGAGGACGGTCGTTGAGCAGTTCTTC. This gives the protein CASTPGRTVVEQFF.